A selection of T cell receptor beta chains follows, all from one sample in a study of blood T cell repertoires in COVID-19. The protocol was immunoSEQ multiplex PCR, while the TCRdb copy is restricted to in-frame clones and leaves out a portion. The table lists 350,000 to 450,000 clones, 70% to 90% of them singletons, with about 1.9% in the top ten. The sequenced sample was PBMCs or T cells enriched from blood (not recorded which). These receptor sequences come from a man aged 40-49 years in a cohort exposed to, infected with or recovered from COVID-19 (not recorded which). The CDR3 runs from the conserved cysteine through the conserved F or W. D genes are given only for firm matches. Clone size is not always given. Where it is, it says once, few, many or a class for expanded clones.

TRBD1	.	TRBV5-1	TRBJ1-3	TGCGCCAGCAGCCCGAGGACAGGGGTAGGAAACACCATATATTTT	CASSPRTGVGNTIYF
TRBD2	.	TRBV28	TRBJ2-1	TGTGCCAGCAGTTTATGGAAGGGACTAGTAGGGCCATACAATGAGCAGTTCTTC	CASSLWKGLVGPYNEQFF
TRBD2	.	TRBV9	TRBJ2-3	TGTGCCAGCAGGAACTCTAGCGGGAGGGCAGATACGCAGTATTTT	CASRNSSGRADTQYF
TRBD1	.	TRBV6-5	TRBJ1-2	TGTGCCAGCAGTCGGGACAGGGGCGCTAACTATGGCTACACCTTC	CASSRDRGANYGYTF
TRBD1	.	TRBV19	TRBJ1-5	TGTGCCAGTAGTCCCAGGGGGGAGGGCAATCAGCCCCAGCATTTT	CASSPRGEGNQPQHF
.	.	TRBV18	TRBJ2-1	TGTGCCAGCTCACCACCTAGCCAGTTCAATGAGCAGTTCTTC	CASSPPSQFNEQFF
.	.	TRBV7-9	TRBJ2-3	TGTGCCAGCCCCATTGGGGCAGCCACAGATACGCAGTATTTT	CASPIGAATDTQYF
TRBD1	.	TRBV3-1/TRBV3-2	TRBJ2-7	TGTGCCAGCAGCCAATGGGACAGGACCTACGAGCAGTACTTC	CASSQWDRTYEQYF
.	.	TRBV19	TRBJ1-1	TGTGCCAGTAGTACGGACTTGGTTAGTTCCACTGAAGCTTTCTTT	CASSTDLVSSTEAFF
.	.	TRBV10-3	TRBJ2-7	TGTGCCATCAGGGACGGGGTTGCTGGCTACGAGCAGTACTTC	CAIRDGVAGYEQYF
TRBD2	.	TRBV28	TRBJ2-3	TGTGCCAGCACCAGACTAGCGGGAGGGCCCGATACGCAGTATTTT	CASTRLAGGPDTQYF
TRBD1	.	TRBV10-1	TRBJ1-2	TGCGCCAGCAGTGAGTCCAGACAGGGAGACGGCTACACCTTC	CASSESRQGDGYTF
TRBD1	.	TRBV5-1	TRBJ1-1	TGCGCCAGCAGCCGACAGGGGATGAACACTGAAGCTTTCTTT	CASSRQGMNTEAFF
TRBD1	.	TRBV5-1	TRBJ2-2	TGCGCCAGCAGCTTACCCCCGGGACAGGGGAACACCGGGGAGCTGTTTTTT	CASSLPPGQGNTGELFF
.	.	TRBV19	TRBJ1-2	TGTGCCAGTAGTATTACGATGACACCCGGTAAAGGCTACACCTTC	CASSITMTPGKGYTF
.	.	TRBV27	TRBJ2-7	TGTGCCAGCAGTTTAAACTCAGGGGACGCCTACGAGCAGTACTTC	CASSLNSGDAYEQYF
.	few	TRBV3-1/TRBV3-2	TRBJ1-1	TGTGCCAGCAGCCCCCGGACAGAGAACACTGAAGCTTTCTTT	CASSPRTENTEAFF
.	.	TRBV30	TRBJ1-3	TGTGCCTGGAGGCCAGGGGCTGGAAACACCATATATTTT	CAWRPGAGNTIYF
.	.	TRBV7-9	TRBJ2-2	TGTGCCAGCAGCTTTCGGCAGGGTAACACCGGGGAGCTGTTTTTT	CASSFRQGNTGELFF
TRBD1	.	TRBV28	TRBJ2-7	TGTGCCAGCTCCGGGACAGGGGCGTACGAGCAGTACTTC	CASSGTGAYEQYF
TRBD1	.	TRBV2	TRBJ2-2	TGTGCCAGCAGGGTAGGGACAGAGAACACCGGGGAGCTGTTTTTT	CASRVGTENTGELFF
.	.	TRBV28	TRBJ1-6	TGTGCCAGCAGTTTCTCAGGGTGGGATAATTCACCCCTCCACTTT	CASSFSGWDNSPLHF
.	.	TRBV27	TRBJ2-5	TGTGCCAGCAGTTTATTTACCAAAGCTAAAGAGACCCAGTACTTC	CASSLFTKAKETQYF
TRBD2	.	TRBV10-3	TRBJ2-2	TGTGCCATCAGTGAAGGGGGACTAGCGGGACGCACCGGGGAGCTGTTTTTT	CAISEGGLAGRTGELFF
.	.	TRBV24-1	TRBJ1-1	TGTGCCACCCGGGCACCAGGGGAGAACACTGAAGCTTTCTTT	CATRAPGENTEAFF
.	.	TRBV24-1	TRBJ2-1	TGTGCCACCAGTGATAAACCGGGACAAAGGGGGAATGAGCAGTTCTTC	CATSDKPGQRGNEQFF
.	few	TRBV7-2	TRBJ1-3	TGTGCCAGCAGCTCGTACCAGGGATTAGCTGGAAACACCATATATTTT	CASSSYQGLAGNTIYF
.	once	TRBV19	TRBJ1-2	TGTGCCAGTACTATGGACAGAAACCATGGCTACACCTTC	CASTMDRNHGYTF
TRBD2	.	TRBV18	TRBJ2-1	TGTGCCAGCTCACGCCGTTTTAGCGGGAGGGCCTATTACAATGAGCAGTTCTTC	CASSRRFSGRAYYNEQFF
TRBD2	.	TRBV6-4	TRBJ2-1	TGTGCCAGCAGTTTAGAACTAGCGGGAGAGCTGAATGAGCAGTTCTTC	CASSLELAGELNEQFF
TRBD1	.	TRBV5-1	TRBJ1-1	TGCGCCAGCACTGACAGGGGCGGCACTGAAGCTTTCTTT	CASTDRGGTEAFF
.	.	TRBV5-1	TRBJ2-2	TGCGCCAGCAGACCGGGACAAAGTACCGGGGAGCTGTTTTTT	CASRPGQSTGELFF
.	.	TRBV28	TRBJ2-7	TGTGCCAGCAGTTTATTTAATACCGGCGAGCAGTACTTC	CASSLFNTGEQYF
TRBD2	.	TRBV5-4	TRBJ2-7	TGTGCCAGCAGCTTGGGGGGGACTAGCGGGAGAAACGAGCAGTACTTC	CASSLGGTSGRNEQYF
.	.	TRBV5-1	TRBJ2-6	TGCGCCAGCAGCTTGGTAGCCGGGTCCCCCTCTGGGGCCAACGTCCTGACTTTC	CASSLVAGSPSGANVLTF
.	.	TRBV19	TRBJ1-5	TGTGCCAGTAGTATCGGGGAGGGCCTTAACGGCAATCAGCCCCAGCATTTT	CASSIGEGLNGNQPQHF
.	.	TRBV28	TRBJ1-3	TGTGCCAGCAGTTTAAGGGCGGGTGGAAACACCATATATTTT	CASSLRAGGNTIYF
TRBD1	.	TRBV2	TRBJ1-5	TGTGCCAGCCTTGGACAGGGTATGGGCAATCAGCCCCAGCATTTT	CASLGQGMGNQPQHF
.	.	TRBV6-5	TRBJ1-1	TGTGCCAGCAGTTACTCGCTCAGGGGAGGGACTGAAGCTTTCTTT	CASSYSLRGGTEAFF
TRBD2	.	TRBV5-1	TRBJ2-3	TGCGCCAGCAGCTTGGGCGGGGGGACAGATACGCAGTATTTT	CASSLGGGTDTQYF
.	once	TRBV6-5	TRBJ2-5	TGTGCCAGCAGTTTTCAGGGTCAAGAGACCCAGTACTTC	CASSFQGQETQYF
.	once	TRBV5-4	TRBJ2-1	TGTGCCAGCAGCTTGGCCCGCCCGGGATCCTACAATGAGCAGTTCTTC	CASSLARPGSYNEQFF
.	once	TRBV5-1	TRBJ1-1	TGCGCCAGCAGCTTGAGCGGTATTGAAGCTTTCTTT	CASSLSGIEAFF
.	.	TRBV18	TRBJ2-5	TGTGCCAGCTCCTCCGGGGGAGAGACCCAGTACTTC	CASSSGGETQYF
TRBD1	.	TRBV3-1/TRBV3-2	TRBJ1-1	TGTGCCAGCAGCCAAGTGGGACAGCCGAACACTGAAGCTTTCTTT	CASSQVGQPNTEAFF
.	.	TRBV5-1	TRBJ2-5	TGCGCCAGCACTTTGGGGCGGTCCGACGGTCAAGAGACCCAGTACTTC	CASTLGRSDGQETQYF
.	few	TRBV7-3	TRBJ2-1	TGTGCCAGCAGCTTAGGAGGCATAGAGCAGTTCTTC	CASSLGGIEQFF
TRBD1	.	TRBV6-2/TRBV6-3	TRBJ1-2	TGTGCCAGCAGCCTCGGGACAGGGCCTTATGGCTACACCTTC	CASSLGTGPYGYTF
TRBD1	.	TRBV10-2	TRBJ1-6	TGCGCCAGCATGGGCTCCCGGACAGGGAATTCACCCCTCCACTTT	CASMGSRTGNSPLHF
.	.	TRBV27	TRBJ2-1	TGTGCCAGCAGTTTATCGAAAGGGGGAACCTACAATGAGCAGTTCTTC	CASSLSKGGTYNEQFF
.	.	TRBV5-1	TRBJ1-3	TGCGCCAGCAGCTTGGTTCCAGTCTCTGGAAACACCATATATTTT	CASSLVPVSGNTIYF
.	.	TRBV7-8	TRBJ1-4	TGTGCCAGCAGCTTAATGGGGCTAATGGGGGAAAAACTGTTTTTT	CASSLMGLMGEKLFF
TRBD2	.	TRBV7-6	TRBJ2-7	TGTGCCAGCAGCTTACTTGCGGGAGCCCACGAGCAGTACTTC	CASSLLAGAHEQYF
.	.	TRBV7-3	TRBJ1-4	TGTGCCAGCAGCTTAATGGGGCAGGCTAATGAAAAACTGTTTTTT	CASSLMGQANEKLFF
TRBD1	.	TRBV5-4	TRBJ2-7	TGTGCCAGCAGCTACCAGGGACAGGGAATCTACGAGCAGTACTTC	CASSYQGQGIYEQYF
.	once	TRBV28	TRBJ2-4	TGTGCCAGCAGTGGGCCTAGCGCCAAAAACATTCAGTACTTC	CASSGPSAKNIQYF
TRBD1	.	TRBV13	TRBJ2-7	TGTGCCAGCAGCCTAAGGACAGGACCCTCCTACGAGCAGTACTTC	CASSLRTGPSYEQYF
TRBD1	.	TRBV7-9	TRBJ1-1	TGTGCCAGCAGCCTAGGACAGGTGAACACTGAAGCTTTCTTT	CASSLGQVNTEAFF
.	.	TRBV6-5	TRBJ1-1	TGTGCCAGCAGTCCGAACAGGGCTTTGAGCACTGAAGCTTTCTTT	CASSPNRALSTEAFF